This T cell receptor (beta chain) emerged from a study of blood T cells in healthy people across ages (dated by TCRdb to between 2014 and 2017). Describing the broader study: Template switching captured roughly one uniquely barcoded TCR beta cDNA molecule per two T cells in model experiments. The study measured age-related changes in TCR beta repertoire diversity using deep sequencing normalized with unique cDNA molecular identifiers. The donors were divided into four age groups: young (average about 16 years), middle-aged (around 37), aged (about 62) and long-lived (roughly 86). To avoid experimental bias, donors of different ages were distributed randomly across sequencing lanes. For two donors (one aged 18 to 29 and one aged 80 or older), the study analyzed two additional independent replicas of 1 million unique cDNA reads from the same blood draw.

The CDR3 covers 15 residues, taking in both the cysteine and the phenylalanine. Only the CDR3 region is kept as DNA, spanning 45 bases read in frame from base 1. The germline V gene (reference sequence) provides CDR1 DFQATT and CDR2 SNEGSKA. V trim: 6 bases; J trim: 2 bases; unmatched bases: 12. A note on this clonotype: The antigen it recognizes is unknown. The record has no base qualities; no much larger clone is one base away.

The paper as a whole reports these results and caveats: Compared with the aged group, the long-lived group had more naive CD4+ T cells, fewer expanded clones and increased TCR diversity, suggesting age selection. Observed TCR beta diversity per million T cells fell roughly linearly with age, and a significant reduction was already apparent by age approximately 40. Estimates of total diversity from one million sequenced T cells were regarded as lower bounds and underestimates. A strong correlation was found between observed TCR beta diversity and the percentage of naive T cells measured by flow cytometry. Because the CMV infection status of the donors was unknown, age-related changes in expanded clonotypes may potentially have been confounded. Bulk unsorted PBMC profiling prevented conclusive comparison of naive and antigen-experienced compartments.

Receptors were amplified or captured by 5' RACE. The instrument was an Illumina HiSeq 2500. The second PCR ran for about 6 to 11 cycles and used a J-beta primer mix along with a sample-barcoded 5' primer. A unique molecular identifier was introduced onto each TCR beta cDNA molecule by a template-switch 5' adaptor carrying 12 random nucleotides. Each sample yielded at least 3 million CDR3-containing paired-end reads. First-strand cDNA was synthesized from all RNA with the Mint cDNA synthesis kit, primed by a TRBC-specific oligonucleotide. After uracil-DNA glycosylase treatment, a first 18-cycle PCR used universal primers M1SS and BC2_uni_R on all cDNA. The authors' analysis ran thus. For normalization, 1 million high-quality reads, each with a distinct molecular identifier, were randomly selected from each sample. Instead of being binned into consensus sequences, reads with shared molecular identifiers were discarded. MiTCR, run with a Q25 quality threshold and the strictest error-elimination algorithm, handled CDR3 identification, clonotype clustering and error correction. A nonparametric unseen species model with Euler transformation was used to estimate lower-bound total TCR beta diversity. TCRdb handled the public reads itself, with Q25 trimming in fastp and clone calling in MiXCR, and kept productive beta chains. Every distinct CDR3 protein forms one entry, paired with its most common genes and DNA. It is TCRdb's table, rather than the study itself, that gives the V and J calls and clone size. Recorded for this sample are approximately 290,000 distinct CDR3 sequences; 25% to 30% of them occurred a single time. Roughly 28% of the sample is in the top ten clones.

The donors were roughly 40 Caucasian individuals from Russia, aged roughly 6 to 90 years, who were systemically healthy. Approximately 11 milliliters of peripheral blood were drawn from each donor into EDTA-treated Vacutainer tubes. Ficoll-Paque density-gradient centrifugation was used to isolate PBMCs, with at least 7 million obtained per sample. Trizol reagent was used to extract total RNA from PBMCs, with at least 6 micrograms per sample. For every donor, an aliquot of PBMCs went through flow cytometry to measure the percentages of naive CD45RAhigh/CD27high T cells. The V and J genes are TRBV20-1 and TRBJ2-5; TRBD1 agrees with 7 junctional bases. This sequence originates from a woman between 65 and 79 years old in good health. The sample was blood. For the CDR3, the sequence is CSARGFEDYQETQYF. The DNA sequence is as follows: TGCAGTGCCAGGGGGTTCGAAGACTATCAAGAGACCCAGTACTTC.